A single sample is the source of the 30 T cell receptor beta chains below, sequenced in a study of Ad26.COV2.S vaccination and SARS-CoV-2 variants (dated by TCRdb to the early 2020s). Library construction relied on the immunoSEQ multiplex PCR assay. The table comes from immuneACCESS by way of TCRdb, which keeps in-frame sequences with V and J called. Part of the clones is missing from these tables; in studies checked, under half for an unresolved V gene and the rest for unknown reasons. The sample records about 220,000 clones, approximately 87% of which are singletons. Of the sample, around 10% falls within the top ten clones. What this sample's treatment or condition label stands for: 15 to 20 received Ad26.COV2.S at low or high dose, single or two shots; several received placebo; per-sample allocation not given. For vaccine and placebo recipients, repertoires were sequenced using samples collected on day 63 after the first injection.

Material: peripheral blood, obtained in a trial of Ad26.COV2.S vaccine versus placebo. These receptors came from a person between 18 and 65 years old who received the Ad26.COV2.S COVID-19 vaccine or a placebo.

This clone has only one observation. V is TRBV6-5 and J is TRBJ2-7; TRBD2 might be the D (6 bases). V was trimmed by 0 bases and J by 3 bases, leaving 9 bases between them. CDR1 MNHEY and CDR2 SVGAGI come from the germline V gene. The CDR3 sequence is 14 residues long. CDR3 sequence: CASSYSRRGYEQYF. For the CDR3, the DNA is TGTGCCAGCAGTTACTCACGGCGGGGCTACGAGCAGTACTTC.

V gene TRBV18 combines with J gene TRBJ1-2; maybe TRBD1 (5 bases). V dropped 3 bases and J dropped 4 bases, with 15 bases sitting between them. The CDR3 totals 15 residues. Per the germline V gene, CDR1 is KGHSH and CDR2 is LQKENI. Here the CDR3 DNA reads TGTGCCAGCTCACCCATCCCGGCGCAGGGCTATGGCTACACCTTC. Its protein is CASSPIPAQGYGYTF.

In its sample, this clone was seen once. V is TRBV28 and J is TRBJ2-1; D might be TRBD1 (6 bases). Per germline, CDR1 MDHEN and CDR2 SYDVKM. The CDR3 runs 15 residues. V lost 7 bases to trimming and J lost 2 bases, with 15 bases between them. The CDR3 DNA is TGTGCCAGCACTACCATTGGGGGCGCCTACAATGAGCAGTTCTTC. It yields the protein CASTTIGGAYNEQFF.

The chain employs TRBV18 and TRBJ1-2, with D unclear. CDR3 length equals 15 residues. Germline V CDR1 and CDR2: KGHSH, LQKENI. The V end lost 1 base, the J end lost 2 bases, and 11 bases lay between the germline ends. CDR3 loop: CASSPLALLNYGYTF. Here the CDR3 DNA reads TGTGCCAGCTCACCACTGGCCCTCCTCAACTATGGCTACACCTTC.

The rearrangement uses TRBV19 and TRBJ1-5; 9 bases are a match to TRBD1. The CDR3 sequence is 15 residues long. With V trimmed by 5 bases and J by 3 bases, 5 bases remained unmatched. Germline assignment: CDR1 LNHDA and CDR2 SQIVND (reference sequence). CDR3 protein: CASSAGQGPNQPQHF. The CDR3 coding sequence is TGTGCCAGTAGTGCGGGACAGGGACCCAATCAGCCCCAGCATTTT.

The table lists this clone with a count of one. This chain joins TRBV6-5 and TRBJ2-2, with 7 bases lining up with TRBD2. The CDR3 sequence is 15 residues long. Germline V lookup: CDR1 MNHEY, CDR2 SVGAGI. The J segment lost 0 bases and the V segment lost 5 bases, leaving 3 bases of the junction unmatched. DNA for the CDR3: TGTGCCAGCAGTCGGAGCGGGACGAACACCGGGGAGCTGTTTTTT. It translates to CASSRSGTNTGELFF.

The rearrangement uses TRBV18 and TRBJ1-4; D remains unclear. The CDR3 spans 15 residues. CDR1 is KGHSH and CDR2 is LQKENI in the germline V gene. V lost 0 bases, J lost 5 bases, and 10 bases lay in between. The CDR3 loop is CASSPPSSGNEKLFF. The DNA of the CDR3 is TGTGCCAGCTCACCACCGTCCTCCGGGAATGAAAAACTGTTTTTT. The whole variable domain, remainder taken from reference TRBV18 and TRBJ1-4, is NAGVMQNPRHLVRRRGQEARLRCSPMKGHSHVYWYRQLPEEGLKFMVYLQKENIIDESGMPKERFSAEFPKEGPSILRIQQVVRGDSAAYFCASSPPSSGNEKLFFGSGTQLSVL.

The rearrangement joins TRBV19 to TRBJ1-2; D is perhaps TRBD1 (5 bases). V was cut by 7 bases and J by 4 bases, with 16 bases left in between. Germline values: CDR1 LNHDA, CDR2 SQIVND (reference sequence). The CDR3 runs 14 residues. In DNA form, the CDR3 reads TGTGCCAGTACCCTCAAACAGGCCGCCTATGGCTACACCTTC. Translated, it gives CASTLKQAAYGYTF.

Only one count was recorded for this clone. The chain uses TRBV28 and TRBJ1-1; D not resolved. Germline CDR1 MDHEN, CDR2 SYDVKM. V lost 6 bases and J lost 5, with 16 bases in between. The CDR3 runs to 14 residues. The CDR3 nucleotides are TGTGCCAGCAGAACTCTATGGGGAGGTACTGAAGCTTTCTTT. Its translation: CASRTLWGGTEAFF.

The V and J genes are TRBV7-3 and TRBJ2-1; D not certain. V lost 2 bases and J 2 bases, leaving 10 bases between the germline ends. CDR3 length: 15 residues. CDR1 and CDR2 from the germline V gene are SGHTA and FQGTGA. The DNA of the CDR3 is TGTGCCAGCAGCTTAGGCCTCAACCCCTACAATGAGCAGTTCTTC. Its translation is CASSLGLNPYNEQFF.

In nucleotides, the CDR3 is TGTGCCAGCAGTTTAATAGCGGGAGTAGCTTACAATGAGCAGTTCTTC. It encodes CASSLIAGVAYNEQFF. V is TRBV28 and J is TRBJ2-1, with 9 bases aligning to TRBD2. The germline gives CDR1 MDHEN, CDR2 SYDVKM. J was trimmed by 4 bases and V by 2 bases; bases with no gene match: 6. The CDR3 is made up of 16 amino acids. The full variable domain, in which reference TRBV28 and TRBJ2-1 provide the parts outside the CDR3, is DVKVTQSSRYLVKRTGEKVFLECVQDMDHENMFWYRQDPGLGLRLIYFSYDVKMKEKGDIPEGYSVSREKKERFSLILESASTNQTSMYLCASSLIAGVAYNEQFFGPGTRLTVL.

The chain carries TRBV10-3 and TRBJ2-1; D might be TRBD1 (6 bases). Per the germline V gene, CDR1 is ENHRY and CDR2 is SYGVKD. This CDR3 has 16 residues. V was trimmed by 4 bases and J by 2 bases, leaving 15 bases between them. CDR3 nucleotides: TGTGCCATCAGTGGCAACAGGGATTCCCCCTACAATGAGCAGTTCTTC. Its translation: CAISGNRDSPYNEQFF.

As DNA, the CDR3 is TGTGCCATCAGTGATGGGCTAGCGGGACTGAATGAGCAGTTCTTC. Translated: CAISDGLAGLNEQFF. The chain recombines TRBV10-3 with TRBJ2-1; 9 nucleotides agree with TRBD2. J gave up 7 bases and V 3 bases, and 7 bases lay outside the gene matches. Germline CDR1 and CDR2: ENHRY and SYGVKD. The CDR3 runs 15 residues.

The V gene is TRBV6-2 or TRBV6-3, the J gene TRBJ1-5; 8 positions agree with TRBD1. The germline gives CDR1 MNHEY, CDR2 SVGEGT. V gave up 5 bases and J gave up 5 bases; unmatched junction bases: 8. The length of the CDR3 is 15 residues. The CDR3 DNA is TGTGCCAGCAGTAGTCGGACAGGGTTTTATCAGCCCCAGCATTTT. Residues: CASSSRTGFYQPQHF.

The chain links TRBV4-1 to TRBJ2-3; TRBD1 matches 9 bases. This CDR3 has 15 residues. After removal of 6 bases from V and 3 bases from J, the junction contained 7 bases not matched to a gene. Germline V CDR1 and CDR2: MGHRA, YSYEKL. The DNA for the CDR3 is TGCGCCAGCAGACTTCGACAGGGGGTAACAGATACGCAGTATTTT. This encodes CASRLRQGVTDTQYF.

CDR3 nucleotides: TGTGCCGGGACTAGCGGGAGCGCGGGGGAGACCCAGTACTTC. Its protein product is CAGTSGSAGETQYF. This sequence joins TRBV30 and TRBJ2-5, with 14 nucleotides matching TRBD2. The V gene's germline CDR1 is GTSNPN and CDR2 SVGIG (reference sequence). The CDR3 has 14 amino acids. Losses at the gene ends were 8 bases for V and 5 bases for J; bases not matched to a gene: 7.

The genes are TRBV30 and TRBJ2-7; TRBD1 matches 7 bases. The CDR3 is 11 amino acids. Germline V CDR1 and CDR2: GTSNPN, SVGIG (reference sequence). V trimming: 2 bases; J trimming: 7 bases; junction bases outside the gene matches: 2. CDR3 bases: TGTGCCTGGAGTCTCAGGGGGGAGCAGTACTTC. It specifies CAWSLRGEQYF.

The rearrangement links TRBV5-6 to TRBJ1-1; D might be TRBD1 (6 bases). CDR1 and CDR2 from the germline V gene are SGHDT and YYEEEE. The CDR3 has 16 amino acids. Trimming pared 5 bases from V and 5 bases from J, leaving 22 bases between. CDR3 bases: TGTGCCAGCAGTCAACCGGCCGTGGGGGCGGGAACTGAAGCTTTCTTT. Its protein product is CASSQPAVGAGTEAFF.

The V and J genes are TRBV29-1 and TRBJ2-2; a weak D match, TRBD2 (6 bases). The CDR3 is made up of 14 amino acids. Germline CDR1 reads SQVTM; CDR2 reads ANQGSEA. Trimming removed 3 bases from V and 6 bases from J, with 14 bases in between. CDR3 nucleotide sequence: TGCAGCGTTGAGCGATCGGGGGTCCCCGGGGAGCTGTTTTTT. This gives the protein CSVERSGVPGELFF.

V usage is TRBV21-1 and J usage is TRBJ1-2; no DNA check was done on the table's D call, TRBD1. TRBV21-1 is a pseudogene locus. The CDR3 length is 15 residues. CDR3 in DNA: TGTGCCAGCAGCGCCCACAGGGGGCCCATGCAGCGCTACACCTTC. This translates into CASSAHRGPMQRYTF.

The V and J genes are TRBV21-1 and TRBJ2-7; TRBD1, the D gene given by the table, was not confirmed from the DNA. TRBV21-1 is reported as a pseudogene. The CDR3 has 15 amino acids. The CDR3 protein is CASSKSRTGGYEQYF. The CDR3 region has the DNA TGTGCCAGCAGCAAATCCCGGACAGGGGGCTACGAGCAGTACTTC.

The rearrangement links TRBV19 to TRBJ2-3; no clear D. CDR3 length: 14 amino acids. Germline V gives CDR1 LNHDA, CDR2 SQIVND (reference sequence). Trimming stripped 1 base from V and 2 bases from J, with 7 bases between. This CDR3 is CASSIAIHTDTQYF. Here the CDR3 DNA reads TGTGCCAGTAGTATAGCGATTCACACAGATACGCAGTATTTT.

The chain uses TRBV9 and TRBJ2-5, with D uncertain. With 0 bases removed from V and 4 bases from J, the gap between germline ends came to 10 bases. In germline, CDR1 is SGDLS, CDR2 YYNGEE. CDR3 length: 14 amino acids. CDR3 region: CASSVEHLRETQYF. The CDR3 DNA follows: TGTGCCAGCAGCGTAGAGCACCTTAGAGAGACCCAGTACTTC.

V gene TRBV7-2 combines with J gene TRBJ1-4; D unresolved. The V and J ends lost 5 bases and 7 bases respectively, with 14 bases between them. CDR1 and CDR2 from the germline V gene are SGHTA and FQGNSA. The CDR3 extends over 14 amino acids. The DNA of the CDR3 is TGTGCCAGCAGCGCCCTCTTTGGAGGTGAAAAACTGTTTTTT. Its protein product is CASSALFGGEKLFF.

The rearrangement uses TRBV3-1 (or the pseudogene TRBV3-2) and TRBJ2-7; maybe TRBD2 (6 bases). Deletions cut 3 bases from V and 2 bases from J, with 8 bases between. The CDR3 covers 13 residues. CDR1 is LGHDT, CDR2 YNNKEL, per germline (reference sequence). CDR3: CASSHPGAYEQYF. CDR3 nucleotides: TGTGCCAGCAGCCACCCGGGGGCCTACGAGCAGTACTTC.

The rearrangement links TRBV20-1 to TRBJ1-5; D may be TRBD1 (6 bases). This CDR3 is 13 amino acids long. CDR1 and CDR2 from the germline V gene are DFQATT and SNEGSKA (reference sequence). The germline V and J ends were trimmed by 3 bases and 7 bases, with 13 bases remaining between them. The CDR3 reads CSASFSGGQPQHF. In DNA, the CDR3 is TGCAGTGCTAGTTTTTCGGGGGGCCAGCCCCAGCATTTT.

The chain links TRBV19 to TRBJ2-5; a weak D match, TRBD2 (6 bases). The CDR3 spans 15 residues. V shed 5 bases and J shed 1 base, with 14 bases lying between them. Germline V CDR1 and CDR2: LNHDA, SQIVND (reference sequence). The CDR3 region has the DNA TGTGCCAGTAGTTCAAAACGGGGAGGCCAAGAGACCCAGTACTTC. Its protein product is CASSSKRGGQETQYF.

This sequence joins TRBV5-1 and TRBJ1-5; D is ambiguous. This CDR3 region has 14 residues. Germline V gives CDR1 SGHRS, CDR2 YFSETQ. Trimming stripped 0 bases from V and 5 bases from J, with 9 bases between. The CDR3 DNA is TGCGCCAGCAGCTTGGATGGGGTTGATCAGCCCCAGCATTTT. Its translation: CASSLDGVDQPQHF. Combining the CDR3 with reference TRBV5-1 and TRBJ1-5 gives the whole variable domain KAGVTQTPRYLIKTRGQQVTLSCSPISGHRSVSWYQQTPGQGLQFLFEYFSETQRNKGNFPGRFSGRQFSNSRSEMNVSTLELGDSALYLCASSLDGVDQPQHFGDGTRLSIL.

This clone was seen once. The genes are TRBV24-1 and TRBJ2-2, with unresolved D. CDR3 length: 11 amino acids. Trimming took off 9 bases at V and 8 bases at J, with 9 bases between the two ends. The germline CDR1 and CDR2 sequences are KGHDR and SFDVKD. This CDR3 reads CATGATGELFF. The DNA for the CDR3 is TGTGCCACCGGAGCGACAGGGGAGCTGTTTTTT.

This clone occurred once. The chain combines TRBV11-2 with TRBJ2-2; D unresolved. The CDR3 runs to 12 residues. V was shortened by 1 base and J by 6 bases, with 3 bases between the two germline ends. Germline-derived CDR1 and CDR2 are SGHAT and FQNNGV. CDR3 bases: TGTGCCAGCAGCTTAGGATCCGGGGAGCTGTTTTTT. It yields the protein CASSLGSGELFF. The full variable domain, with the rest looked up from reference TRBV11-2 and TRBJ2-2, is EAGVAQSPRYKIIEKRQSVAFWCNPISGHATLYWYQQILGQGPKLLIQFQNNGVVDDSQLPKDRFSAERLKGVDSTLKIQPAKLEDSAVYLCASSLGSGELFFGEGSRLTVL.